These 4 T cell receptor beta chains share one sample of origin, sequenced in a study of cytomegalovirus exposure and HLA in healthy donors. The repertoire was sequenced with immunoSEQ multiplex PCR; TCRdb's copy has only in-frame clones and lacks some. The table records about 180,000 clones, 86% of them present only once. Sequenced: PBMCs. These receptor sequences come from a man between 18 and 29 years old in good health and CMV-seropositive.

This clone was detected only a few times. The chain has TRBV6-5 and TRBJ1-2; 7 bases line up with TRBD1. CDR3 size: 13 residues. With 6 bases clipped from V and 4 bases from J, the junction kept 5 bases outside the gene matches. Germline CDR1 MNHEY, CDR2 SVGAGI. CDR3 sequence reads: CASRDRVGYGYTF. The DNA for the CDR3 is TGTGCCAGCAGAGACAGGGTGGGCTATGGCTACACCTTC.

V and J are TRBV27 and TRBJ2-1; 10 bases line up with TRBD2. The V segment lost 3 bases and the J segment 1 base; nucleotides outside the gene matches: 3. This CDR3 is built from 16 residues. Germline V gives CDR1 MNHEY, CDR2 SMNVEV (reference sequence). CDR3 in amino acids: CASSLSGLASYNEQFF. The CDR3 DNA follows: TGTGCCAGCAGTTTGTCGGGACTAGCGTCCTACAATGAGCAGTTCTTC.

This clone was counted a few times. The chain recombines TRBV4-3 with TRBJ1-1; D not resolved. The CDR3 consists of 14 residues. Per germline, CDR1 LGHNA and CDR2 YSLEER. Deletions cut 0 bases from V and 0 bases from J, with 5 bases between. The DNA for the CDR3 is TGCGCCAGCAGCCAAGATCCGGTGAACACTGAAGCTTTCTTT. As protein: CASSQDPVNTEAFF.

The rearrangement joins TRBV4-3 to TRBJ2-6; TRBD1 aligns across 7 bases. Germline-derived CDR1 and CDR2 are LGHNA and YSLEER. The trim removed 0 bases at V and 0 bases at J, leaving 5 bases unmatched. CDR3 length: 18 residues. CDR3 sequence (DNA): TGCGCCAGCAGCCAAGAAGGGACAGCTATCTCTGGGGCCAACGTCCTGACTTTC. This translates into CASSQEGTAISGANVLTF.